This TCR beta chain was recorded in a study of graft-versus-host responses after intestinal transplantation. Overall study findings and caveats: Circulating GvH clones peaking coincided with falling HvG clones soon after transplant. Those patients showing graft-donor T cell macrochimerism displayed high graft-versus-host to host-versus-graft clonal ratios in allografts.

Measured with immunoSEQ multiplex PCR; TCRdb has only the in-frame clones, and not every one. The data hold approximately 28,000 clones, with 85% to 95% observed a single time. With 4 bases clipped from V and 5 bases from J, the junction kept 12 bases outside the gene matches. CDR3 length: 17 residues. Germline values: CDR1 SGHNT, CDR2 YYREEE (reference sequence). On this clone itself: Its antigen is not identified.

Sequencing was performed on PBMCs, taken about 62 days after intestinal transplant. V and J are TRBV5-4 and TRBJ1-1; 12 bases are a match to TRBD1. The source is a human patient who received an intestinal transplant, so some T cells may come from the graft donor. For the CDR3, the DNA is TGTGCCAGCAGCCGGGACAGGGGGCATTCCAGGGGGACTGAAGCTTTCTTT. This sequence encodes CASSRDRGHSRGTEAFF.